The rows below give T cell receptor beta chains drawn from one sample of a study of glioma-infiltrating T cells after dendritic cell vaccination. TCRdb's copy holds only in-frame clones and misses some; the assay was immunoSEQ multiplex PCR. The table lists about 110,000 clones, about 90% of them singletons. Sequenced here: blood, sampled after dendritic cell vaccination. These receptors all stem from a human donor with glioblastoma. The CDR3 runs from the conserved cysteine through the conserved F or W. D genes are given only for firm matches. Clone size is not always given. Where it is, it says once, few, many or a class for expanded clones.

j_gene: TRBJ2-4; d_gene: TRBD1; v_gene: TRBV7-9; abundance: once; CDR3aa: CASSIGQGLNIQYF; CDR3nt: TGTGCCAGCAGCATCGGACAGGGCTTGAACATTCAGTACTTC
j_gene: TRBJ2-7; d_gene: NA; v_gene: TRBV5-1; abundance: NA; CDR3aa: CASSLDYREQYF; CDR3nt: TGCGCCAGCAGCCTGGACTATCGGGAGCAGTACTTC
j_gene: TRBJ2-5; d_gene: TRBD2; v_gene: TRBV6-1; abundance: NA; CDR3aa: CASRAGGDETQYF; CDR3nt: TGTGCCAGCAGAGCGGGAGGTGATGAGACCCAGTACTTC
j_gene: TRBJ2-1; d_gene: TRBD2; v_gene: TRBV7-3; abundance: NA; CDR3aa: CASSFRWRLAGVLNEQFF; CDR3nt: TGTGCCAGCAGCTTCAGGTGGAGACTAGCGGGAGTCCTAAATGAGCAGTTCTTC
j_gene: TRBJ1-2; d_gene: TRBD1; v_gene: TRBV27; abundance: NA; CDR3aa: CASSQGTGGTANYGYTF; CDR3nt: TGTGCCAGCAGTCAAGGGACAGGTGGCACTGCGAACTATGGCTACACCTTC
j_gene: TRBJ2-3; d_gene: TRBD2; v_gene: TRBV11-3; abundance: NA; CDR3aa: CASSLGTSGTDTQYF; CDR3nt: TGTGCCAGCAGCTTAGGGACTAGCGGCACAGATACGCAGTATTTT
j_gene: TRBJ1-3; d_gene: NA; v_gene: TRBV29-1; abundance: few; CDR3aa: CSARTGSSGNTIYF; CDR3nt: TGCAGCGCCCGTACAGGGAGCTCTGGAAACACCATATATTTT
j_gene: TRBJ2-3; d_gene: TRBD2; v_gene: TRBV7-8; abundance: NA; CDR3aa: CASSNGPSGGVGDTQYF; CDR3nt: TGTGCCAGCAGCAACGGTCCTAGCGGGGGGGTGGGAGATACGCAGTATTTT
j_gene: TRBJ1-1; d_gene: NA; v_gene: TRBV11-3; abundance: NA; CDR3aa: CASSLATEAFF; CDR3nt: TGTGCCAGCAGCTTAGCGACTGAAGCTTTCTTT
j_gene: TRBJ2-2; d_gene: TRBD1; v_gene: TRBV6-1; abundance: NA; CDR3aa: CASSARTGNTGELFF; CDR3nt: TGTGCCAGCAGTGCACGGACAGGTAACACCGGGGAGCTGTTTTTT
j_gene: TRBJ2-5; d_gene: TRBD2; v_gene: TRBV2; abundance: NA; CDR3aa: CASSEFGGGRETQYF; CDR3nt: TGTGCCAGCAGTGAATTCGGCGGGGGGAGAGAGACCCAGTACTTC
j_gene: TRBJ1-3; d_gene: TRBD1; v_gene: TRBV19; abundance: NA; CDR3aa: CASSMTGLTGNTIYF; CDR3nt: TGTGCCAGTAGTATGACAGGGCTCACTGGAAACACCATATATTTT
j_gene: TRBJ2-7; d_gene: TRBD2; v_gene: TRBV11-2; abundance: NA; CDR3aa: CASSHWEGIYEQYF; CDR3nt: TGTGCCAGCAGCCATTGGGAGGGCATCTACGAGCAGTACTTC
j_gene: TRBJ2-7; d_gene: NA; v_gene: TRBV7-6; abundance: NA; CDR3aa: CASSLVGDSSEQYF; CDR3nt: TGTGCCAGCAGCTTAGTGGGAGATTCCTCCGAGCAGTACTTC
j_gene: TRBJ1-2; d_gene: NA; v_gene: TRBV30; abundance: NA; CDR3aa: CAWSKLPLNYGYTF; CDR3nt: TGTGCCTGGAGCAAGCTGCCCCTAAACTATGGCTACACCTTC
j_gene: TRBJ2-1; d_gene: NA; v_gene: TRBV29-1; abundance: few; CDR3aa: CSVAVLNEQFF; CDR3nt: TGCAGCGTTGCCGTCCTCAATGAGCAGTTCTTC
j_gene: TRBJ2-1; d_gene: TRBD2; v_gene: TRBV7-3; abundance: NA; CDR3aa: CASSWTSSHEQFF; CDR3nt: TGTGCCAGCAGCTGGACTAGCAGCCATGAGCAGTTCTTC
j_gene: TRBJ2-1; d_gene: TRBD2; v_gene: TRBV9; abundance: NA; CDR3aa: CASSAEPAGEWNEQFF; CDR3nt: TGTGCCAGCAGCGCCGAGCCGGCGGGAGAGTGGAATGAGCAGTTCTTC
j_gene: TRBJ2-5; d_gene: NA; v_gene: TRBV5-1; abundance: NA; CDR3aa: CASSLDGYRETQYF; CDR3nt: TGCGCCAGCAGCTTGGACGGGTATAGGGAGACCCAGTACTTC
j_gene: TRBJ2-7; d_gene: NA; v_gene: TRBV6-5; abundance: once; CDR3aa: CASSGPPTYEQYF; CDR3nt: TGTGCCAGCAGTGGCCCCCCAACCTACGAGCAGTACTTC
j_gene: TRBJ2-3; d_gene: NA; v_gene: TRBV5-1; abundance: NA; CDR3aa: CASSPYRETTDTQYF; CDR3nt: TGCGCCAGCAGCCCATACAGGGAGACAACAGATACGCAGTATTTT
j_gene: TRBJ2-5; d_gene: TRBD1; v_gene: TRBV18; abundance: NA; CDR3aa: CASSPGTEEETQYF; CDR3nt: TGTGCCAGCTCACCCGGGACAGAAGAAGAGACCCAGTACTTC
j_gene: TRBJ1-1; d_gene: NA; v_gene: TRBV6-5; abundance: NA; CDR3aa: CASREDSTMNTEAFF; CDR3nt: TGTGCCAGCAGGGAGGACTCCACCATGAACACTGAAGCTTTCTTT
j_gene: TRBJ2-7; d_gene: NA; v_gene: TRBV6-1; abundance: NA; CDR3aa: CASSEEGTRGYEQYF; CDR3nt: TGTGCCAGCAGTGAAGAAGGCACCCGAGGCTACGAGCAGTACTTC
j_gene: TRBJ2-7; d_gene: TRBD2; v_gene: TRBV7-3; abundance: NA; CDR3aa: CASSLGGGSGYEQYF; CDR3nt: TGTGCCAGCAGCTTAGGGGGAGGGTCTGGTTACGAGCAGTACTTC
j_gene: TRBJ1-2; d_gene: NA; v_gene: TRBV25-1; abundance: once; CDR3aa: CASSEFGTPYGYTF; CDR3nt: TGTGCCAGCAGTGAATTTGGGACACCCTATGGCTACACCTTC
j_gene: TRBJ1-2; d_gene: NA; v_gene: TRBV5-8; abundance: NA; CDR3aa: CASSPWGHGYGYTF; CDR3nt: TGTGCCAGCAGCCCATGGGGCCACGGGTATGGCTACACCTTC
j_gene: TRBJ2-2; d_gene: TRBD1; v_gene: TRBV2; abundance: NA; CDR3aa: CASRETGGSAGELFF; CDR3nt: TGTGCCAGCAGAGAGACAGGGGGCAGCGCCGGGGAGCTGTTTTTT
j_gene: TRBJ2-5; d_gene: TRBD2; v_gene: TRBV30; abundance: once; CDR3aa: CAWGPGLAGIETQYF; CDR3nt: TGTGCCTGGGGGCCGGGACTAGCGGGCATAGAGACCCAGTACTTC